This T cell receptor beta chain originates from a study of cytomegalovirus exposure and HLA in healthy donors. Regarding the study as a whole: Overall, approximately 150 TCR beta chains were annotated as cytomegalovirus-associated. Through in vitro validation, three CMV-associated chains were shown to be specific for CMV antigens.

Turning to this clone: Its antigen is not known.

Using immunoSEQ multiplex PCR, the repertoire was profiled, and TCRdb retains in-frame clones only, with some absent. The sample consists of 150,000 to 200,000 clones, approximately 89% of them appearing once. Trimming at V came to 5 bases and at J to 4 bases, leaving 7 bases not matched to a gene. Germline values: CDR1 MNHEY, CDR2 SMNVEV (reference sequence). CDR3 length: 14 residues. The receptor was isolated from a man aged 30 to 45 in good health and CMV-seropositive. The specimen was PBMCs. V and J are TRBV27 and TRBJ2-5; 7 positions agree with TRBD2. The CDR3 nucleotides read TGTGCCAGCAGTCGGTGGGAGGGTGTAGAGACCCAGTACTTC. This translates into CASSRWEGVETQYF.